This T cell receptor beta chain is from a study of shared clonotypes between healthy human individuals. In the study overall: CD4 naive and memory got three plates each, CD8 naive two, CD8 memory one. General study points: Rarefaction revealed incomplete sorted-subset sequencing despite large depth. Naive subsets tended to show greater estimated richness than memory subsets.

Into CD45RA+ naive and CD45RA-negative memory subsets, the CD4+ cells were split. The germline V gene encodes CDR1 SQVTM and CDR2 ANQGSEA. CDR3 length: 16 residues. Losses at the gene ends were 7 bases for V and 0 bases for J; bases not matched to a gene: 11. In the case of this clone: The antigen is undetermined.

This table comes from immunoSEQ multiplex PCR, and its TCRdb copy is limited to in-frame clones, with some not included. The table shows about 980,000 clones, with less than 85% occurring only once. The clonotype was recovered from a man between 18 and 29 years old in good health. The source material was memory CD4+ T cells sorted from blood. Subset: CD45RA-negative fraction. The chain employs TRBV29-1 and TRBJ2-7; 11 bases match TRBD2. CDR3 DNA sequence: TGCAGCGCCACCTTAACTAGCGGGGGTTCCTCCTACGAGCAGTACTTC. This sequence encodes CSATLTSGGSSYEQYF.